This T cell receptor beta chain stems from a study of CD8 T cells in ankylosing spondylitis. Study-wide results and caveats: Significant enrichment of disease-linked clones was reported in matched ankylosing spondylitis synovial fluid.

About this clonotype itself: What it recognizes is unknown.

This CDR3 spans 11 amino acids. The ends were cut back, 2 bases at V and 6 bases at J, with 4 bases in the middle. Germline-derived CDR1 and CDR2 are LGHDT and YNNKEL (reference sequence). One entry per CDR3 protein results from TCRdb running MiXCR on the 5' RACE reads. The data contain around 90,000 distinct CDR3 sequences, roughly 27% of them singletons. The origin of this receptor is a male donor with ankylosing spondylitis or in good health (not recorded which). The chain carries TRBV3-1 and TRBJ2-5; D unresolved. The material sequenced was blood, either unsorted or a sorted T cell fraction (not recorded which). The CDR3 is CASSQRQTQYF. The CDR3 DNA sequence: TGTGCCAGCAGCCAACGACAGACCCAGTACTTC.